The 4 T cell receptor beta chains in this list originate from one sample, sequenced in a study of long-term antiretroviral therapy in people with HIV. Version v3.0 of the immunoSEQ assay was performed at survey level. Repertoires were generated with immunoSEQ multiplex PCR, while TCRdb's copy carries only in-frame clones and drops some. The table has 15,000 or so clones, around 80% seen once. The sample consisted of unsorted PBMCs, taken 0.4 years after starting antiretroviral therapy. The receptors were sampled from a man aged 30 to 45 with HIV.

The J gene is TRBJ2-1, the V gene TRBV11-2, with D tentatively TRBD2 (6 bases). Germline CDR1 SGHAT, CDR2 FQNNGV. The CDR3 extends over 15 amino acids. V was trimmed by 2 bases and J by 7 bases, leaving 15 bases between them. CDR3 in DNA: TGTGCCAGCAGCTTACCCTCAGCTAGCGTGAATGAGCAGTTCTTC. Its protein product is CASSLPSASVNEQFF.

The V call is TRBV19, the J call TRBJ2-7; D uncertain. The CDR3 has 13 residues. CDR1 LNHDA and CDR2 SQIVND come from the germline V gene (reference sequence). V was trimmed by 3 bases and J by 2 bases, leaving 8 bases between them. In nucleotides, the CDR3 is TGTGCCAGTAGTATGGCCTTGACCTACGAGCAGTACTTC. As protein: CASSMALTYEQYF. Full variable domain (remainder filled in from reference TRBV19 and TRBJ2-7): DGGITQSPKYLFRKEGQNVTLSCEQNLNHDAMYWYRQDPGQGLRLIYYSQIVNDFQKGDIAEGYSVSREKKESFPLTVTSAQKNPTAFYLCASSMALTYEQYFGPGTRLTVT.

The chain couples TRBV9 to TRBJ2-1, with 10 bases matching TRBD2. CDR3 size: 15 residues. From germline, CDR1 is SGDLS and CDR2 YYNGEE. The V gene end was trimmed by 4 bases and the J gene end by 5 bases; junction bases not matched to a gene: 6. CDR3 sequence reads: CASSTRTSGDNEQFF. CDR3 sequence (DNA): TGTGCCAGCAGCACTCGGACTAGCGGCGACAATGAGCAGTTCTTC.

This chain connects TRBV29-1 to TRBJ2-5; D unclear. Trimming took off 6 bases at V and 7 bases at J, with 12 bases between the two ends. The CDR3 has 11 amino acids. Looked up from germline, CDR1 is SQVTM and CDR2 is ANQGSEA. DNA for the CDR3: TGCAGCGTCTGGGTCTTGGGGACCCAGTACTTC. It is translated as CSVWVLGTQYF.